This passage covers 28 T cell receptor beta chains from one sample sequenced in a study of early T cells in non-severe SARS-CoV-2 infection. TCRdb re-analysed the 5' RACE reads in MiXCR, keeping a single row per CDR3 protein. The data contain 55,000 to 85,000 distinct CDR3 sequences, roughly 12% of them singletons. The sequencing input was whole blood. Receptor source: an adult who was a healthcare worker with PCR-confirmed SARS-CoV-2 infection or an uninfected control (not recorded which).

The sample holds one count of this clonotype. The CDR3: CASSFTPGQGYEQYF. The CDR3 region has the DNA TGCGCCAGCAGTTTCACTCCGGGACAGGGATACGAGCAGTACTTC. V gene TRBV5-1 combines with J gene TRBJ2-7, with 9 bases aligning to TRBD1. This CDR3 contains 15 residues. V was pared by 5 bases and J by 4 bases, with 10 bases of the junction left unmatched. CDR1 is SGHRS and CDR2 is YFSETQ in the germline V gene.

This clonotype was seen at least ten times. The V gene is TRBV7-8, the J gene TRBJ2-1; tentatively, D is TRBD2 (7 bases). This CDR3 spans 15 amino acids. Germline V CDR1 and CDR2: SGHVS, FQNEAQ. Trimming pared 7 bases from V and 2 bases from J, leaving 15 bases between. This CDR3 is CASTLSGTTYNEQFF. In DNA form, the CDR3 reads TGTGCCAGCACTCTGAGCGGGACAACCTACAATGAGCAGTTCTTC.

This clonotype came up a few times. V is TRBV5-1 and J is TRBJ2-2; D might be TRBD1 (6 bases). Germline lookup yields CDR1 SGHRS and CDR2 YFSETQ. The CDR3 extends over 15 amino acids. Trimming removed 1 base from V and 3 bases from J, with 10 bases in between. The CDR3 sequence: CASSLSQGHTGELFF. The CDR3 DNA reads TGCGCCAGCAGCTTGTCCCAGGGGCACACCGGGGAGCTGTTTTTT.

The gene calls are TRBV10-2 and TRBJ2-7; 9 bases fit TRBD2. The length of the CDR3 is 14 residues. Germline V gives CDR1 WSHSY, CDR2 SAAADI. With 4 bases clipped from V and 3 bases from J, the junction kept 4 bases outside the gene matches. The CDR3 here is CASSVIAGVYEQYF. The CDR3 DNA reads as TGCGCCAGCAGTGTAATAGCGGGGGTCTACGAGCAGTACTTC.

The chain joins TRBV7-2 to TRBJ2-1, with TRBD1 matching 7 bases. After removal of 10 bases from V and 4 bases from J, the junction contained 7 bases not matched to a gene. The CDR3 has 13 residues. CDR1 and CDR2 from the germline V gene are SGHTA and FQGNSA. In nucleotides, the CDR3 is TGTGCCAAAACCGGGACAGATTACAATGAGCAGTTCTTC. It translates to CAKTGTDYNEQFF.

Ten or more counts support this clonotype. DNA of the CDR3: TGTGCCAGCAGTTTACTGGCGGGTCATAACAATGAGCAGTTCTTC. Amino acid sequence: CASSLLAGHNNEQFF. This chain uses TRBV12-3 or TRBV12-4 with TRBJ2-1; maybe TRBD2 (5 bases). V was pared by 2 bases and J by 5 bases, with 13 bases between. This CDR3 spans 15 amino acids.

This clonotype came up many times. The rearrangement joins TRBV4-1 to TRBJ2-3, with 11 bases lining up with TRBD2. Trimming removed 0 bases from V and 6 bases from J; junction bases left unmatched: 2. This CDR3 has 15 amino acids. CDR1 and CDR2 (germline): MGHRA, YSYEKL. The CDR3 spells CASSQDRLAGDTQYF. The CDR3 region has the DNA TGCGCCAGCAGCCAAGACCGACTAGCGGGGGATACGCAGTATTTT.

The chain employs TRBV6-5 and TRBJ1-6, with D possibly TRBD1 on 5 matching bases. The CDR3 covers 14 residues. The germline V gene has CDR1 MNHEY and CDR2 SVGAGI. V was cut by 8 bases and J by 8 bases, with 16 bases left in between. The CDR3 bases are TGTGCCAGCGGACCCCAGGGTTTTTATTCACCCCTCCACTTT. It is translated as CASGPQGFYSPLHF.

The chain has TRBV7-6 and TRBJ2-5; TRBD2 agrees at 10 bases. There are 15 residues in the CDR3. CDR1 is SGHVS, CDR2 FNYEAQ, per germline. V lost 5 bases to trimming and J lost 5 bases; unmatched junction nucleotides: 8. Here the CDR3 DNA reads TGTGCCAGCAGCCTAACCGGGACTAGCGTGGAGACCCAGTACTTC. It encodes CASSLTGTSVETQYF.

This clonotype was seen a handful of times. The CDR3 DNA is TGTGCCAGCAGTACCTCTAGCGGATTTGTTCTGGAGACCCAGTACTTC. Translation gives CASSTSSGFVLETQYF. V gene TRBV6-5 combines with J gene TRBJ2-5; 7 bases fit TRBD2. Germline CDR1 and CDR2: MNHEY and SVGAGI. The CDR3 is 16 amino acids. Unmatched junction bases numbered 14, after V lost 5 bases and J lost 5 bases.

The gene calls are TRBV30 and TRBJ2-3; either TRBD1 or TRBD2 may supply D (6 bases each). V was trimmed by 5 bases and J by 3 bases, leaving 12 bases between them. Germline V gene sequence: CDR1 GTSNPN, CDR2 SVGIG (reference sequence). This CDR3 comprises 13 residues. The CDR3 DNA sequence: TGTGCCTGGGGCCCGGGGGCTACAGATACGCAGTATTTT. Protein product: CAWGPGATDTQYF. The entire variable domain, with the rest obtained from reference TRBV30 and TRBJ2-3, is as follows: SQTIHQWPATLVQPVGSPLSLECTVEGTSNPNLYWYRQAAGRGLQLLFYSVGIGQISSEVPQNLSASRPQDRQFILSSKKLLLSDSGFYLCAWGPGATDTQYFGPGTRLTVL.

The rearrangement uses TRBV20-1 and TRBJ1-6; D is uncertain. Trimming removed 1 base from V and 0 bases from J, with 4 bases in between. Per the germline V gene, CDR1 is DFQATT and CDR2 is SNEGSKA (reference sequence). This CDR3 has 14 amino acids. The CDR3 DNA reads TGCAGTGCTAGAGGGAGCTCCTATAATTCACCCCTCCACTTT. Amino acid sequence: CSARGSSYNSPLHF.

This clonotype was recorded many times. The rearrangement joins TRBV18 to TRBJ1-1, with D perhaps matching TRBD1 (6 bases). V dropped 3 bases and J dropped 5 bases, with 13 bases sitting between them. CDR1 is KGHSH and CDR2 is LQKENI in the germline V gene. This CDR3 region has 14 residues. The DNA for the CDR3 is TGTGCCAGCTCACCGCCGGACAGACGTACTGAAGCTTTCTTT. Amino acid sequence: CASSPPDRRTEAFF.

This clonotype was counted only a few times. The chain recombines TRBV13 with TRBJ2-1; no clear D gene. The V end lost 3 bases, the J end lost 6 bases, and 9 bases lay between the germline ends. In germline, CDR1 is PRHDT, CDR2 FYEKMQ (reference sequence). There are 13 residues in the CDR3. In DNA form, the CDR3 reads TGTGCCAGCAGCTTGGGTGTCGGCAATGAGCAGTTCTTC. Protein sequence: CASSLGVGNEQFF.

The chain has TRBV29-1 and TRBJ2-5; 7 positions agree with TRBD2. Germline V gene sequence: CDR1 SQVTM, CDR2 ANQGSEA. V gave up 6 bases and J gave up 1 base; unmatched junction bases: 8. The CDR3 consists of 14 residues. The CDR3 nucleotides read TGCAGCGTGGGCGGGGCTAGCGGCCAAGAGACCCAGTACTTC. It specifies CSVGGASGQETQYF. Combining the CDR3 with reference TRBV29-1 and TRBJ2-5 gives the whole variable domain SAVISQKPSRDICQRGTSLTIQCQVDSQVTMMFWYRQQPGQSLTLIATANQGSEATYESGFVIDKFPISRPNLTFSTLTVSNMSPEDSSIYLCSVGGASGQETQYFGPGTRLLVL.

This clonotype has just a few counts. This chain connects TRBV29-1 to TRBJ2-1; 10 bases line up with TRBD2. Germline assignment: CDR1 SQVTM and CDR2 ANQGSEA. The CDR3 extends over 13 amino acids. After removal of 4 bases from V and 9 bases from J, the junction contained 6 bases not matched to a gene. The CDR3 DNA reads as TGCAGCGTTGCCAGCGGGGGGGCGGTTGAGCAGTTCTTC. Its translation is CSVASGGAVEQFF.

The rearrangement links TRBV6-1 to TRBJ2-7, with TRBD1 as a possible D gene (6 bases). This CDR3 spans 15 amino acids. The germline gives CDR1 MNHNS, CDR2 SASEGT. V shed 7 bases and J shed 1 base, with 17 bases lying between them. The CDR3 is CASTRGGQISYEQYF. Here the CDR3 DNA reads TGTGCCAGCACCCGAGGGGGACAAATATCCTACGAGCAGTACTTC.

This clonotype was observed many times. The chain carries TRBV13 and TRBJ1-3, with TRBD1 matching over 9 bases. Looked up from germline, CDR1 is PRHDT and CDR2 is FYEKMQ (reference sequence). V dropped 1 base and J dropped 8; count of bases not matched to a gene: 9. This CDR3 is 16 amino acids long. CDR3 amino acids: CASSLVGQGSVDTIYF. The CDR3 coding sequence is TGTGCCAGCAGCTTAGTGGGACAGGGCTCGGTCGACACCATATATTTT.

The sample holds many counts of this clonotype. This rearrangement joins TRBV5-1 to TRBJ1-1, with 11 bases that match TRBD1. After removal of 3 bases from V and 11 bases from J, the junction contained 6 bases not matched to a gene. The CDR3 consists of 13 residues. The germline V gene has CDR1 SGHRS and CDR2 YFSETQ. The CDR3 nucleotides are TGCGCCAGCAGCTCTGGACAGGGGGCAGGGGCTTTCTTT. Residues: CASSSGQGAGAFF.

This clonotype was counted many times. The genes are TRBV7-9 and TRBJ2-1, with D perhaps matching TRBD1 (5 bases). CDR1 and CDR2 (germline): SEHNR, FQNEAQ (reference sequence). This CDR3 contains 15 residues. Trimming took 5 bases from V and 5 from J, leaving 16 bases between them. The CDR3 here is CASSPLQGYDNEQFF. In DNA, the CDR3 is TGTGCCAGCAGCCCCTTGCAGGGCTATGACAATGAGCAGTTCTTC.

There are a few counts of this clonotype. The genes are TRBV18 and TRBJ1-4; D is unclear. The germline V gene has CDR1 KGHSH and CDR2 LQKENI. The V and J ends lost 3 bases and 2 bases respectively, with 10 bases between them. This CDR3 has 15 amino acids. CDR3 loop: CASSPRFGTNEKLFF. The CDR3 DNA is TGTGCCAGCTCACCTAGGTTCGGCACTAATGAAAAACTGTTTTTT. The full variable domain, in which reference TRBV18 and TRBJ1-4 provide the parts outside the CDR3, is NAGVMQNPRHLVRRRGQEARLRCSPMKGHSHVYWYRQLPEEGLKFMVYLQKENIIDESGMPKERFSAEFPKEGPSILRIQQVVRGDSAAYFCASSPRFGTNEKLFFGSGTQLSVL.

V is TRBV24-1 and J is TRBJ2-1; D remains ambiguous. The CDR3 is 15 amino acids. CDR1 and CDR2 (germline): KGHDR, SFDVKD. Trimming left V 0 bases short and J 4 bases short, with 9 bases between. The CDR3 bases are TGTGCCACCAGTGATTTGGATGGGATTTACAATGAGCAGTTCTTC. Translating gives CATSDLDGIYNEQFF.

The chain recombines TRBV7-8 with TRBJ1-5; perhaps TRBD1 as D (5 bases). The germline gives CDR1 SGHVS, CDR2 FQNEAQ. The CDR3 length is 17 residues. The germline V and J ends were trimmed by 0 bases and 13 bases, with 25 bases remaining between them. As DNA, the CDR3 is TGTGCCAGCAGCTTAGCTCTCGCCGCAGGGTCAATCTTTACGCAGCATTTT. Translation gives CASSLALAAGSIFTQHF.

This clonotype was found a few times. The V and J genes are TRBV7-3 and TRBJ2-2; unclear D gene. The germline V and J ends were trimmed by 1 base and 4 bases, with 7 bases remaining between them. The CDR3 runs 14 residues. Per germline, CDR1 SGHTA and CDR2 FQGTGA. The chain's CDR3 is CASSLIDPTGELFF. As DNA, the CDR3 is TGTGCCAGCAGCTTAATAGATCCCACCGGGGAGCTGTTTTTT.

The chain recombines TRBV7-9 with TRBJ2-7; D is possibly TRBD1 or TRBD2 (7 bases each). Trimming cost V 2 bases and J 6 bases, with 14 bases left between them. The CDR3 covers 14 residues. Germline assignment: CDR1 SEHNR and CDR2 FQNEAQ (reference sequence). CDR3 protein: CASSLRQGGGEQYF. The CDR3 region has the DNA TGTGCCAGCAGCTTACGACAGGGAGGGGGCGAGCAGTACTTC.

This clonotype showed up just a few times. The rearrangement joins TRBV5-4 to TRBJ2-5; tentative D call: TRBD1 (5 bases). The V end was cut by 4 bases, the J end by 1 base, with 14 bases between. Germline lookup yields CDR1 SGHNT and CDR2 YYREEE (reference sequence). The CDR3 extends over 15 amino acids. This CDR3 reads CASSVGQGVQETQYF. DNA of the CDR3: TGTGCCAGCAGCGTGGGCCAAGGGGTCCAAGAGACCCAGTACTTC.

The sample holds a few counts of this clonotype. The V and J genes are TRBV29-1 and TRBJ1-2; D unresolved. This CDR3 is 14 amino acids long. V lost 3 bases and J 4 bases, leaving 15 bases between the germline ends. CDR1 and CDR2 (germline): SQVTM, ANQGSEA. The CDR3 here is CSVDRHFDTYGYTF. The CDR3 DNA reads TGCAGCGTTGACCGACACTTCGACACCTATGGCTACACCTTC.

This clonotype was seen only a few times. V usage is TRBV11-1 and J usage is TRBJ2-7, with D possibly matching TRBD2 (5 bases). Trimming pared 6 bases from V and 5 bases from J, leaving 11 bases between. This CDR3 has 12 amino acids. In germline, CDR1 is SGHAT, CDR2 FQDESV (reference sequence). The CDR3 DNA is TGTGCCAGCAGTTATACGGGGAACGAGCAGTACTTC. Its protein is CASSYTGNEQYF.